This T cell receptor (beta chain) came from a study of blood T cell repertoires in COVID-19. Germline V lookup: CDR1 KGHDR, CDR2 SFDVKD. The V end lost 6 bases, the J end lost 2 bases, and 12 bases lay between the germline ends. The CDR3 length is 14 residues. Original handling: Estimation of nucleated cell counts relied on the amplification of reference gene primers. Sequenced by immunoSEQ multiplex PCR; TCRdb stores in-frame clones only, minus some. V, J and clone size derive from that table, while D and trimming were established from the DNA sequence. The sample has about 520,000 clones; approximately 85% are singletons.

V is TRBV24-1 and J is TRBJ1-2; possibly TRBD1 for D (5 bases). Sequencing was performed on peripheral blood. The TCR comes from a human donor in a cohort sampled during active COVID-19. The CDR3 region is CATSPGQINYGYTF. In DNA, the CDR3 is TGTGCCACCAGTCCAGGGCAGATCAACTATGGCTACACCTTC.